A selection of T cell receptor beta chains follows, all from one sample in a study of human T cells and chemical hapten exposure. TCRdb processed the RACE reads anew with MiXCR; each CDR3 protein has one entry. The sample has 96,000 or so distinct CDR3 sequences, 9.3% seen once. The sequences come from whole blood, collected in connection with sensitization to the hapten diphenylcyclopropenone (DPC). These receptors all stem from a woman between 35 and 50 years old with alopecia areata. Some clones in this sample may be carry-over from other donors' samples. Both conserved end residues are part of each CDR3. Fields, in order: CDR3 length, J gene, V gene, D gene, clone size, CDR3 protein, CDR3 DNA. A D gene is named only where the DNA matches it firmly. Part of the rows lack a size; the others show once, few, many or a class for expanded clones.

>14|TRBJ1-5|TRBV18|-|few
CASSPTQERQPQHF
TGTGCCAGCTCCCCAACCCAGGAGAGACAGCCCCAGCATTTT
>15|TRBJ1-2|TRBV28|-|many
CASSFHRGGMNGYTF
TGTGCCAGCAGTTTCCATCGGGGAGGGATGAATGGCTACACCTTC
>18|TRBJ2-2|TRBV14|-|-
CASSLHRLSLVNTGELFF
TGTGCCAGCAGCCTTCACAGGCTGAGTTTGGTGAACACCGGGGAGCTGTTTTTT
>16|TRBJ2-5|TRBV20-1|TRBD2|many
CSARTPSGRGGGTQYF
TGCAGTGCTAGGACCCCCAGCGGGAGAGGAGGAGGGACCCAGTACTTC
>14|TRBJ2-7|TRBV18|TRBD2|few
CASSNLAATYEQYF
TGTGCCAGCTCGAACCTAGCGGCTACCTACGAGCAGTACTTC
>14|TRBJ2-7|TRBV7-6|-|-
CASSSHPASYEQYF
TGTGCCAGCAGCTCGCATCCGGCCTCCTACGAGCAGTACTTC
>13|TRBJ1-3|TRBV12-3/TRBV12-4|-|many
CASSLTSGNTIYF
TGTGCCAGCAGTTTAACTTCTGGAAACACCATATATTTT
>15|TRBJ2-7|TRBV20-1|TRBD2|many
CSPRPSGRPWDEQYF
TGCAGTCCCCGCCCTAGCGGGAGGCCATGGGACGAGCAGTACTTC
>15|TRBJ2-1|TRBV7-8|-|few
CASSLALTRNNEQFF
TGTGCCAGCAGCTTAGCCTTAACTCGAAACAATGAGCAGTTCTTC
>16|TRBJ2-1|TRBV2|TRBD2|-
CASSPSPSGRINEQFF
TGTGCCAGCAGTCCCTCCCCTAGCGGGAGAATCAATGAGCAGTTCTTC
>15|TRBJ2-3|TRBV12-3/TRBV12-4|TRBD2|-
CASRGTSGHTDTQYF
TGTGCCAGCAGGGGGACTAGCGGGCACACAGATACGCAGTATTTT
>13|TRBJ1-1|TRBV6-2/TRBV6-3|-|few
CAISTQSGTEAFF
TGTGCCATCTCGACCCAAAGCGGCACTGAAGCTTTCTTT
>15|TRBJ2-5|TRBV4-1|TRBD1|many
CASSPLTGGQETQYF
TGCGCCAGCAGCCCCCTGACAGGGGGGCAAGAGACCCAGTACTTC
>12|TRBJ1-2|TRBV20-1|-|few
CSATPGAAGYTF
TGCAGTGCCACCCCGGGAGCGGCGGGCTACACCTTC
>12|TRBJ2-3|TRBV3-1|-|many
CASSSSIGTQYF
TGTGCCAGCAGCTCCTCGATCGGTACGCAGTATTTT
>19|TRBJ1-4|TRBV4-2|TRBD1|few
CASSQEPRQGASANEKLFF
TGTGCCAGCAGCCAAGAACCCAGGCAGGGGGCATCGGCTAATGAAAAACTGTTTTTT
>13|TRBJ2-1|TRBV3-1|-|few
CASSQANVNEQFF
TGTGCCAGCAGCCAAGCGAACGTCAATGAGCAGTTCTTC
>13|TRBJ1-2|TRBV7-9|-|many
CASSLDMWYGYTF
TGTGCCAGCAGCTTAGATATGTGGTATGGCTACACCTTC
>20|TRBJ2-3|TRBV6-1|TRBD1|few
CASRRWEGQGAALGTDTQYF
TGTGCCAGCAGGAGATGGGAGGGACAGGGGGCGGCTTTGGGCACAGATACGCAGTATTTT
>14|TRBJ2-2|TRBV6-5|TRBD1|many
CASSTGQVNGELFF
TGTGCCAGCAGTACCGGACAGGTTAACGGGGAGCTGTTTTTT
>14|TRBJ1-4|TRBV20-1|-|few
CSAREGSTNEKLFF
TGCAGTGCTAGGGAGGGTTCAACTAATGAAAAACTGTTTTTT
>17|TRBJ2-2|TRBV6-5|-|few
CASSSRTGRGGTGELFF
TGTGCCAGCAGCTCGCGTACCGGACGGGGAGGCACCGGGGAGCTGTTTTTT
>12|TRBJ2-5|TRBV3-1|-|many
CASSPSSGTQYF
TGTGCCAGCAGCCCCTCCTCGGGGACCCAGTACTTC
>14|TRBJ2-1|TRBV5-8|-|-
CASSLAGGFHEQFF
TGTGCCAGCAGCTTGGCTGGCGGGTTCCATGAGCAGTTCTTC
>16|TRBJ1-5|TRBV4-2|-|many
CASSQGTVLANQPQHF
TGTGCCAGCAGCCAAGGGACAGTTCTCGCCAATCAGCCCCAGCATTTT
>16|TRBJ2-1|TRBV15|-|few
CATSMLQPPERNEQFF
TGTGCCACCAGCATGCTACAGCCGCCAGAGCGGAATGAGCAGTTCTTC
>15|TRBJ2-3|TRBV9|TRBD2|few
CASSVEMGGTDTQYF
TGTGCCAGCAGCGTAGAGATGGGGGGGACAGATACGCAGTATTTT
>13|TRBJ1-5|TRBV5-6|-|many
CASSFGPGQPQHF
TGTGCCAGCAGCTTCGGACCGGGGCAGCCCCAGCATTTT
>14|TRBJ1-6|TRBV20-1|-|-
CSGVTGTVDSPLHF
TGCAGTGGGGTGACCGGGACTGTAGATTCACCCCTCCACTTT
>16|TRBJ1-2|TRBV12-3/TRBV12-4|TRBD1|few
CASSLGQGRLNYGYTF
TGTGCCAGCAGTTTAGGACAGGGCCGCTTGAACTATGGCTACACCTTC
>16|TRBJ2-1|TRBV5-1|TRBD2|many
CASSLPGLAGANEQFF
TGCGCCAGCAGCTTGCCGGGACTAGCGGGAGCCAATGAGCAGTTCTTC
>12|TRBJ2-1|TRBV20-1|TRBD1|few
CSAYRGGNEQFF
TGCAGTGCCTACAGGGGCGGGAATGAGCAGTTCTTC
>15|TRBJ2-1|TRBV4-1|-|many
CASSDPSTAYNEQFF
TGCGCCAGCAGCGATCCTAGCACTGCCTACAATGAGCAGTTCTTC
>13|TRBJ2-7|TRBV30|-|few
CAWSNGNSYEQYF
TGTGCCTGGAGTAATGGGAATTCCTACGAGCAGTACTTC
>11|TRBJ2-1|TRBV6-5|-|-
CASIKGNEQFF
TGTGCCAGCATAAAAGGGAATGAGCAGTTCTTC
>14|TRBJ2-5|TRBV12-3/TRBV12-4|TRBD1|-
CASSPMTGRETQYF
TGTGCCAGCAGTCCTATGACAGGGAGAGAGACCCAGTACTTC
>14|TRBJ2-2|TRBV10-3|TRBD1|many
CASHGQGRTGELFF
TGTGCCAGTCATGGACAGGGGAGAACCGGGGAGCTGTTTTTT
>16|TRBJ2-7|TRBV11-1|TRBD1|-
CASSSNRQGTFYEQYF
TGTGCCAGCAGCTCTAACAGACAGGGGACCTTCTACGAGCAGTACTTC
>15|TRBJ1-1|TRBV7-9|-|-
CASSLGAGLRTEAFF
TGTGCCAGCAGCTTAGGAGCAGGGTTGCGGACTGAAGCTTTCTTT
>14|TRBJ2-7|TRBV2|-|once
CASSEGYLAYEQYF
TGTGCCAGCAGTGAAGGTTACCTAGCCTACGAGCAGTACTTC
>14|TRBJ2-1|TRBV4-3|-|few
CASSQELAYNEQFF
TGCGCCAGCAGCCAAGAGCTAGCTTACAATGAGCAGTTCTTC
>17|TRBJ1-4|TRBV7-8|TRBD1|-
CASSLLQGASTNEKLFF
TGTGCCAGCAGCTTATTACAGGGGGCTTCGACTAATGAAAAACTGTTTTTT